The 6 T cell receptor beta chains below all came from one sample that was sequenced in a study of molecular identifiers for immune sequencing clone quantification. One entry per CDR3 protein, called by TCRdb with MiXCR from the PCR reads. The sample has about 640,000 distinct CDR3 sequences; 15% to 20% are singletons. The sample was naive CD8+ T cells from blood, with Jurkat cell RNA spiked in. Subset given: FACS-sorted CD8+CD4-CCR7+CD45RA+ naive T cells. The receptors here all came from a human donor in good health. Some libraries in this study had Jurkat cell RNA spiked in.

This clonotype was seen only a few times. This rearrangement joins TRBV11-2 to TRBJ2-5; the D gene is possibly TRBD2 (5 bases). CDR1 is SGHAT, CDR2 FQNNGV, per germline. Trimming left V 1 base short and J 5 bases short, with 11 bases between. CDR3 length equals 14 residues. The DNA of the CDR3 is TGTGCCAGCAGCTTAGGAGGGTGGGAGGAGACCCAGTACTTC. It specifies CASSLGGWEETQYF.

This clonotype was seen ten or more times. This chain links TRBV28 with TRBJ2-3, with 7 positions matching TRBD2. The junction had 22 bases not matched to a gene; V was cut back by 2 bases and J by 2 bases. CDR1 and CDR2 (germline): MDHEN, SYDVKM. CDR3 length: 21 residues. The CDR3 sequence is CASSLPGSDERGPHLTDTQYF. In DNA form, the CDR3 reads TGTGCCAGCAGTTTACCGGGGTCCGATGAGCGGGGCCCCCACCTCACAGATACGCAGTATTTT.

A note on this clonotype: An end of the junction differs from the germline gene, which may be a read error. The gene calls are TRBV12-3 or TRBV12-4 and TRBJ2-4; no clear D. This CDR3 has 14 amino acids. The CDR3 here is CAGSLPESRNIQYF. Written as DNA, the CDR3 is TGTGCCGGCAGTTTACCCGAGTCACGGAACATTCAGTACTTC.

This clonotype was observed many times. V is TRBV20-1 and J is TRBJ1-5; 8 bases fit TRBD1. V lost 5 bases, J lost 2 bases, and 8 bases stayed unmatched. Looked up from germline, CDR1 is DFQATT and CDR2 is SNEGSKA (reference sequence). The CDR3 is 15 amino acids. This chain's CDR3 is CSALTTGEGNQPQHF. In DNA, the CDR3 is TGCAGTGCTCTTACGACAGGGGAGGGCAATCAGCCCCAGCATTTT.

V and J are TRBV27 and TRBJ2-7, with unresolved D. The CDR3 is 11 residues long. The V and J ends lost 8 bases and 2 bases respectively, with 7 bases between them. The germline CDR1 and CDR2 sequences are MNHEY and SMNVEV (reference sequence). CDR3 nucleotide sequence: TGTGCCAGCCGGCTTACCTACGAGCAGTACTTC. Translated, it gives CASRLTYEQYF.

To note about this clonotype: A clone one base away is much larger, so this may be a read error. The chain is built from TRBV6-5 and TRBJ2-7, with 14 nucleotides matching TRBD2. This CDR3 has 15 residues. Germline V gives CDR1 MNHEY, CDR2 SVGAGI. CDR3 protein: CVSRTGTSGSYEQYF. The CDR3, as DNA: TGTGTCAGCAGAACGGGGACTAGCGGGAGTTACGAGCAGTACTTC.